Listed here is a single TCR beta chain. Its antigen is currently unknown. The study sampled nominally healthy donors, though unrecorded immune exposures were likely. PCR was performed using 60 Vbeta and 13 Jbeta primers. Profiled with immunoSEQ multiplex PCR; TCRdb holds only in-frame clones, not every one. The sample carries under 300,000 clones, roughly four fifths recorded once. The sample belongs to a study of cytomegalovirus exposure and HLA in healthy donors. Study outcomes and limitations: Common viral pathogens were later found to be apparently linked to several of the most significant clusters. Over 150 TCR beta chains were listed as cytomegalovirus-associated.

The sequencing input was PBMCs. The receptor comes from a woman between 55 and 75 years old in good health and CMV-seropositive.

CDR3 nucleotides: TGTGCCAGTAGTCCTAGACAGGGAGGTACTGAAGCTTTCTTT. The encoded protein is CASSPRQGGTEAFF. The V and J genes are TRBV19 and TRBJ1-1; 7 nucleotides line up with TRBD1. CDR1 and CDR2 (germline): LNHDA, SQIVND (reference sequence). CDR3 length: 14 amino acids. The V gene end was trimmed by 5 bases and the J gene end by 5 bases; junction bases not matched to a gene: 8.